The 29 T cell receptor beta chains below were found in one sample sequenced in a study of shared clonotypes between healthy human individuals. TCRdb's table, derived via immunoSEQ multiplex PCR, lists solely in-frame clones and lacks some. The sample carries around 2,000,000 clones, roughly 94% recorded once. The sequenced sample was naive CD4+ T cells sorted from blood. Described subset: CD45RA+ positively selected. The receptor source for this set is a man between 18 and 29 years old in good health.

The CDR3 protein is CASTVRGTGGGEQYF. The CDR3 DNA reads TGTGCCAGCACCGTGCGTGGGACAGGGGGCGGTGAGCAGTACTTC. The gene calls are TRBV5-4 and TRBJ2-7, with TRBD1 matching over 12 bases. Germline V CDR1 and CDR2: SGHNT, YYREEE (reference sequence). The CDR3 consists of 15 residues. Trimming took 6 bases from V and 7 from J; bases not matched to a gene: 11.

The chain couples TRBV19 to TRBJ1-2, with D hard to call. V gave up 7 bases and J gave up 3 bases, with 15 bases separating them. Germline-derived CDR1 and CDR2 are LNHDA and SQIVND (reference sequence). The CDR3 sequence is 14 residues long. CDR3: CASIGEGRDYGYTF. The CDR3 nucleotides are TGTGCCAGTATTGGAGAGGGAAGGGACTATGGCTACACCTTC.

V usage is TRBV5-1 and J usage is TRBJ1-6; 12 positions agree with TRBD1. The length of the CDR3 is 18 residues. Germline CDR1 and CDR2: SGHRS and YFSETQ. Trimming took 2 bases from V and 3 from J; bases not matched to a gene: 6. The CDR3 loop is CASSFTGTGGGYNSPLHF. DNA of the CDR3: TGCGCCAGCAGCTTTACCGGGACAGGGGGCGGCTATAATTCACCCCTCCACTTT.

The genes are TRBV2 and TRBJ1-1; 7 nucleotides line up with TRBD1. J lost 0 bases, V lost 6 bases, and 7 bases had no gene match. Germline V gene lookup returns CDR1 SNHLY and CDR2 FYNNEI. The CDR3 spans 15 residues. CDR3 in amino acids: CASRRTGPMNTEAFF. CDR3 sequence (DNA): TGTGCCAGCAGGCGGACAGGACCCATGAACACTGAAGCTTTCTTT.

The rearrangement links TRBV4-1 to TRBJ1-5, with no clear D. Germline CDR1 reads MGHRA; CDR2 reads YSYEKL. CDR3 length: 13 residues. Trimming took 0 bases from V and 7 from J, leaving 7 bases between them. The CDR3 DNA reads as TGCGCCAGCAGCCAAGATGTATTGCAGCCCCAGCATTTT. It yields the protein CASSQDVLQPQHF.

The chain couples TRBV29-1 to TRBJ2-3; weak D call: TRBD1 (6 bases). The V end was cut by 6 bases, the J end by 2 bases, with 21 bases between. The CDR3 has 16 residues. Germline lookup yields CDR1 SQVTM and CDR2 ANQGSEA. The CDR3 loop is CSVQQGGWATTDTQYF. DNA of the CDR3: TGCAGCGTCCAACAGGGTGGGTGGGCCACCACAGATACGCAGTATTTT.

About this clone itself: Other DNA variants within this sample encode the same CDR3. The chain has TRBV5-1 and TRBJ1-3; tentatively, D is TRBD1 (5 bases). Per germline, CDR1 SGHRS and CDR2 YFSETQ. The CDR3 runs to 15 residues. The V gene lost 5 bases and the J gene lost 0 bases, with 12 bases spanning the gap. The CDR3 spells CASSATGTSGNTIYF. As DNA, the CDR3 is TGCGCCAGCAGTGCCACCGGGACCTCTGGAAACACCATATATTTT.

The CDR3 here is CASSSPDTRRDNEQFF. In DNA, the CDR3 is TGTGCCAGCAGCTCCCCGGACACCAGACGAGACAATGAGCAGTTCTTC. J is TRBJ2-1 and V is TRBV13; possible D gene TRBD1, 5 bases. The CDR3 has 16 amino acids. Germline assignment: CDR1 PRHDT and CDR2 FYEKMQ (reference sequence). The V end lost 4 bases, the J end lost 5 bases, and 18 bases lay between the germline ends. Full variable domain (remainder filled in from reference TRBV13 and TRBJ2-1): AAGVIQSPRHLIKEKRETATLKCYPIPRHDTVYWYQQGPGQDPQFLISFYEKMQSDKGSIPDRFSAQQFSDYHSELNMSSLELGDSALYFCASSSPDTRRDNEQFFGPGTRLTVL.

The CDR3 DNA reads TGTGCCAGCAGCTTAGTATCTAACTATGGCTACACCTTC. This encodes CASSLVSNYGYTF. V usage is TRBV7-9 and J usage is TRBJ1-2; D is unclear. This CDR3 comprises 13 residues. Deletions cut 1 base from V and 0 bases from J, with 3 bases between. Germline CDR1 SEHNR, CDR2 FQNEAQ (reference sequence).

The rearrangement joins TRBV6-5 to TRBJ2-5, with D tentatively TRBD2 (6 bases). Germline CDR1 MNHEY, CDR2 SVGAGI. The V end was cut by 11 bases, the J end by 5 bases, with 18 bases between. The CDR3 totals 13 residues. The CDR3 protein is CAGSRGVGETQYF. The CDR3 DNA reads as TGTGCCGGATCCCGCGGGGTTGGGGAGACCCAGTACTTC.

The chain employs TRBV7-8 and TRBJ1-6; TRBD1 might be the D (6 bases). CDR3 length equals 15 residues. V gave up 1 base and J gave up 6 bases, with 10 bases separating them. CDR1 and CDR2 (germline): SGHVS, FQNEAQ. The CDR3: CASSLGAGVNSPLHF. The CDR3 DNA reads as TGTGCCAGCAGCTTAGGGGCAGGGGTTAATTCACCCCTCCACTTT.

Regarding this clone: Since a much larger clone is just one base distant, this may be a read error. The chain is built from TRBV6-5 and TRBJ2-3; D not resolved. The germline V gene encodes CDR1 MNHEY and CDR2 SVGAGI. The V end lost 5 bases, the J end lost 2 bases, and 2 bases lay between the germline ends. The CDR3 has 11 amino acids. DNA of the CDR3: TGTGCCAGCAGTACCACAGATACGCAGTATTTT. It yields the protein CASSTTDTQYF.

The chain links TRBV7-9 to TRBJ1-1; D not resolved. Trimming removed 4 bases at V and 4 bases at J, with 16 bases between. The germline gives CDR1 SEHNR, CDR2 FQNEAQ (reference sequence). CDR3 length: 15 residues. The CDR3 here is CASSSGLRKGTEAFF. CDR3 nucleotides: TGTGCCAGCAGCTCGGGTCTTCGGAAGGGCACTGAAGCTTTCTTT.

The chain links TRBV25-1 to TRBJ2-6; no firm D call. The CDR3 is 16 amino acids. Trimming removed 1 base from V and 2 bases from J, with 9 bases in between. CDR1 MGHDK and CDR2 SYGVNS come from the germline V gene. Here the CDR3 DNA reads TGTGCCAGCAGTGAATCTCGACTCACTGGGGCCAACGTCCTGACTTTC. Translated: CASSESRLTGANVLTF.

About this clone: This specimen includes other DNA sequences encoding the same CDR3. This chain uses TRBV10-3 with TRBJ2-7; D is undetermined. The CDR3 extends over 12 amino acids. V shed 0 bases and J shed 3 bases, with 3 bases lying between them. Looked up from germline, CDR1 is ENHRY and CDR2 is SYGVKD. CDR3 nucleotide sequence: TGTGCCATCAGTGAGTCCGGCTACGAGCAGTACTTC. Residues: CAISESGYEQYF.

The chain is built from TRBV2 and TRBJ2-5; 9 positions agree with TRBD2. Germline trimming cut 4 bases from V and 3 bases from J; bases unmatched to any gene: 6. CDR3 length equals 15 residues. Germline CDR1 SNHLY, CDR2 FYNNEI. The chain's CDR3 is CASSAPGTSKETQYF. CDR3 DNA sequence: TGTGCCAGCAGTGCCCCCGGGACTAGCAAAGAGACCCAGTACTTC.

V usage is TRBV19 and J usage is TRBJ1-1; TRBD1 agrees at 10 bases. Germline V CDR1 and CDR2: LNHDA, SQIVND (reference sequence). The CDR3 runs to 17 residues. V trimming: 4 bases; J trimming: 1 base; junction bases outside the gene matches: 9. The CDR3 loop reads CASSNLIGTGANTEAFF. CDR3 in DNA: TGTGCCAGTAGTAATCTTATCGGGACAGGGGCGAACACTGAAGCTTTCTTT.

This sequence joins TRBV5-1 and TRBJ2-7, with D perhaps given as TRBD1 or TRBD2 (5 bases each). The CDR3 covers 15 residues. Germline V CDR1 and CDR2: SGHRS, YFSETQ. Between the trimmed V and J ends, which lost 4 bases and 6 bases, there was a span of 20 bases. The CDR3 DNA reads as TGCGCCAGCAGCACAACCGGGACGCTCACGCCCGAGCAGTACTTC. It translates to CASSTTGTLTPEQYF.

V gene TRBV7-6 combines with J gene TRBJ2-7, with no clear D. The V and J ends lost 1 base and 4 bases respectively, with 8 bases between them. The germline V gene has CDR1 SGHVS and CDR2 FNYEAQ. This CDR3 comprises 13 residues. The CDR3 sequence: CASSLGTAYEQYF. The CDR3 DNA sequence: TGTGCCAGCAGCTTAGGAACAGCTTACGAGCAGTACTTC.

This clone was seen once. The CDR3, as DNA: TGTGCCAGCTCACCGATACCGGTGACAGGGGCTTCACCCCTCCACTTT. Translating it yields CASSPIPVTGASPLHF. V and J are TRBV18 and TRBJ1-6; 8 nucleotides match TRBD1. J lost 9 bases, V lost 3 bases, and 10 bases had no gene match. CDR1 and CDR2 from the germline V gene are KGHSH and LQKENI. The CDR3 length is 16 residues.

A remark on this clone: This specimen includes other DNA sequences encoding the same CDR3. This chain uses TRBV5-1 with TRBJ2-6; D unresolved. The CDR3 spans 13 residues. The germline gives CDR1 SGHRS, CDR2 YFSETQ. V shed 4 bases and J shed 2 bases, with 4 bases lying between them. CDR3 sequence reads: CASSLAGANVLTF. The CDR3 DNA reads as TGCGCCAGCAGCCTAGCTGGGGCCAACGTCCTGACTTTC.

The V and J genes are TRBV2 and TRBJ2-3; 14 nucleotides agree with TRBD2. Germline assignment: CDR1 SNHLY and CDR2 FYNNEI. The junction had 11 bases not matched to a gene; V was cut back by 7 bases and J by 11 bases. The CDR3 runs to 15 residues. CDR3 coding DNA: TGTGCCAGCAACCCATCGACTAGCGGGGGGGCTCAGCAGTATTTT. It codes for CASNPSTSGGAQQYF.

About this clone: The sample holds other DNA sequences that translate to the same CDR3. The J gene is TRBJ1-2, the V gene TRBV18; 11 nucleotides align to TRBD1. Per the germline V gene, CDR1 is KGHSH and CDR2 is LQKENI. V was clipped by 3 bases and J by 4 bases; unmatched bases: 1. The CDR3 runs 14 residues. This CDR3 reads CASSPGTGGYGYTF. The CDR3 nucleotides read TGTGCCAGCTCACCCGGGACAGGGGGCTATGGCTACACCTTC.

This chain uses TRBV5-6 with TRBJ1-2; no definite D call. CDR3 size: 15 residues. Germline loops: CDR1 SGHDT, CDR2 YYEEEE. The germline V and J ends were trimmed by 2 bases and 0 bases, with 11 bases remaining between them. The DNA for the CDR3 is TGTGCCAGCAGCTTCACCCGACATCCTAACTATGGCTACACCTTC. This sequence encodes CASSFTRHPNYGYTF.

This chain connects TRBV7-2 to TRBJ1-2; 8 nucleotides agree with TRBD1. CDR3 size: 13 residues. V lost 1 base, J lost 7 bases, and 2 bases stayed unmatched. Germline values: CDR1 SGHTA, CDR2 FQGNSA. CDR3 in amino acids: CASSLGGQGGYTF. CDR3 bases: TGTGCCAGCAGCTTAGGAGGACAGGGTGGCTACACCTTC.

The V call is TRBV28, the J call TRBJ1-2; 7 nucleotides align to TRBD1. The germline V gene has CDR1 MDHEN and CDR2 SYDVKM. The CDR3 is made up of 15 amino acids. J lost 1 base, V lost 4 bases, and 6 bases had no gene match. The CDR3 nucleotides read TGTGCCAGCAGTTCTAGGGGGCCCAGTAACTATGGCTACACCTTC. It is translated as CASSSRGPSNYGYTF.

With respect to this clone: A read error may explain this, as a much larger clone is one base away. The rearrangement joins TRBV2 to TRBJ2-5; no definite D call. Germline loops: CDR1 SNHLY, CDR2 FYNNEI. The CDR3 has 13 residues. In DNA, the CDR3 is TGTGCCAACAGTGAGTGGCAGCAAGAGACCCAGTACTTC. Translating gives CANSEWQQETQYF.

The rearrangement joins TRBV7-9 to TRBJ2-7, with no clear D. V was cut by 1 base and J by 2 bases, with 9 bases left in between. The CDR3 covers 14 residues. Per the germline V gene, CDR1 is SEHNR and CDR2 is FQNEAQ (reference sequence). CDR3 DNA sequence: TGTGCCAGCAGCTTAGGCTACGTAGCCTACGAGCAGTACTTC. It is translated as CASSLGYVAYEQYF.

The J gene is TRBJ2-3, the V gene TRBV5-1; D not certain. Trimming took 0 bases from V and 2 from J, leaving 4 bases between them. The CDR3 runs to 13 residues. Looked up from germline, CDR1 is SGHRS and CDR2 is YFSETQ. As DNA, the CDR3 is TGCGCCAGCAGCTTGGCCTACACAGATACGCAGTATTTT. This translates into CASSLAYTDTQYF. The full variable domain, rest sourced from reference TRBV5-1 and TRBJ2-3, is KAGVTQTPRYLIKTRGQQVTLSCSPISGHRSVSWYQQTPGQGLQFLFEYFSETQRNKGNFPGRFSGRQFSNSRSEMNVSTLELGDSALYLCASSLAYTDTQYFGPGTRLTVL.